The sequence of this T cell receptor beta chain was determined in a study of cytomegalovirus exposure and HLA in healthy donors. General study points: Indistinguishable V segments, including TRBV6-2 and TRBV6-3, were excluded. Roughly even sequencing depth across donors was the assumption behind the presence/absence analyses. In a later analysis, TCR beta V- and J-gene trimming was associated with a missense DCLRE1C variant.

The CDR3 loop spans 18 amino acids. From germline, CDR1 is SGDLS and CDR2 YYNGEE. Trimming took off 0 bases at V and 7 bases at J, with 23 bases between the two ends. Concerning this clone: Its specificity is unknown.

With 60 Vbeta and 13 Jbeta primers, the PCR was carried out. Data came from immunoSEQ multiplex PCR; TCRdb stores just in-frame clones and leaves some out. The table includes about 140,000 clones, 60% to 85% detected once. The source is a man between 18 and 29 years old in good health and CMV-seronegative. The specimen sequenced was PBMCs. The rearrangement uses TRBV9 and TRBJ2-1; D may be TRBD2 (8 bases). The CDR3, as DNA: TGTGCCAGCAGCGTAGAAGTCAGGGGGGGACTAGGGGCGAATGAGCAGTTCTTC. Translation gives CASSVEVRGGLGANEQFF.